The entry below gives a single TCR beta chain sequence along with its context. Germline V CDR1 and CDR2: SGHRS, YFSETQ. There are 16 residues in the CDR3. Trimming removed 4 bases at V and 5 bases at J, with 21 bases between. These data belong to a study of blood T cell repertoires in COVID-19. For the study at large: T cells, B-cell-depleted T cells, or PBMCs provided the cDNA or gDNA that served as material.

TCRdb's copy holds only in-frame clones and misses some; the assay was immunoSEQ multiplex PCR. Of under 150,000 clones listed, around 89% are singletons. Sequencing was performed on peripheral blood. The receptor comes from a man in his forties or fifties with active or convalescent COVID-19. V is TRBV5-1 and J is TRBJ2-5, with D perhaps TRBD2 (5 bases). This CDR3 is CASSPRLGGSGETQYF. In nucleotides, the CDR3 is TGCGCCAGCAGCCCTCGGCTGGGCGGGTCCGGGGAGACCCAGTACTTC.